These T cell receptor beta chains were read from a single sample in a study of T cell responses to AZD1222 COVID-19 vaccine. Sequencing was performed with immunoSEQ multiplex PCR; in TCRdb, only in-frame clones are kept and a portion is missing. The data contain roughly 65,000 clones, about 90% of them singletons. Specimen: peripheral blood, collected on day 0 of AZD1222 vaccination. These TCRs come from an adult in good health. Each CDR3 is given with its conserved first and last residue. Each record gives: D gene, V gene, J gene, clone size, CDR3 DNA, CDR3 protein. A D gene is named only where the DNA matches it firmly. Clone size appears in some rows only: once, few, many, or a class for an expanded clone.

D gene: -; V gene: TRBV19; J gene: TRBJ2-5; clone size: -; CDR3 DNA: TGTGCCAGTAGTATCCGGGGGTTCCGGGAGACCCAGTACTTC; CDR3 protein: CASSIRGFRETQYF
D gene: -; V gene: TRBV7-6; J gene: TRBJ2-5; clone size: -; CDR3 DNA: TGTGCCAGCAGGAGCTCAGGGAGGTCGACCCAGTACTTC; CDR3 protein: CASRSSGRSTQYF
D gene: -; V gene: TRBV30; J gene: TRBJ1-1; clone size: -; CDR3 DNA: TGTGCCTGGAGGAGGGAAGGGACTGAAGCTTTCTTT; CDR3 protein: CAWRREGTEAFF
D gene: TRBD1; V gene: TRBV7-9; J gene: TRBJ1-6; clone size: -; CDR3 DNA: TGTGCCAGCAGCCAAGGACAGGGTAATTCACCCCTCCACTTT; CDR3 protein: CASSQGQGNSPLHF
D gene: -; V gene: TRBV7-8; J gene: TRBJ2-1; clone size: -; CDR3 DNA: TGTGCCAGCAGCTTAGAGACAGGCGTCAATGAGCAGTTCTTC; CDR3 protein: CASSLETGVNEQFF
D gene: -; V gene: TRBV2; J gene: TRBJ1-3; clone size: -; CDR3 DNA: TGTGCCAGCAGGGGGGGACCCGGAAACACCATATATTTT; CDR3 protein: CASRGGPGNTIYF
D gene: TRBD2; V gene: TRBV5-1; J gene: TRBJ2-1; clone size: -; CDR3 DNA: TGCGCCAGCAGCTTATCCCCTAGCGGGGGATACAATGAGCAGTTCTTC; CDR3 protein: CASSLSPSGGYNEQFF
D gene: TRBD1; V gene: TRBV5-1; J gene: TRBJ1-3; clone size: -; CDR3 DNA: TGCGCCAGCAGCAAGGAGGGGGCGACTTATGGAAACACCATATATTTT; CDR3 protein: CASSKEGATYGNTIYF
D gene: TRBD1; V gene: TRBV5-4; J gene: TRBJ2-1; clone size: -; CDR3 DNA: TGTGCCAGCAGCTTGGGTCGGACAGGGGGAATGAATGAGCAGTTCTTC; CDR3 protein: CASSLGRTGGMNEQFF
D gene: -; V gene: TRBV4-3; J gene: TRBJ1-2; clone size: few; CDR3 DNA: TGCGCCAGCAGCCAAGAACGAGGGGCACGAGGCTACACCTTC; CDR3 protein: CASSQERGARGYTF
D gene: TRBD2; V gene: TRBV7-2; J gene: TRBJ2-2; clone size: once; CDR3 DNA: TGTGCCAGCAGCTCCCCGGGACTAACGAACACCGGGGAGCTGTTTTTT; CDR3 protein: CASSSPGLTNTGELFF
D gene: -; V gene: TRBV18; J gene: TRBJ1-1; clone size: -; CDR3 DNA: TGTGCCAGCTCACGTACATCGGCGGAGACTGAAGCTTTCTTT; CDR3 protein: CASSRTSAETEAFF
D gene: -; V gene: TRBV5-6; J gene: TRBJ2-5; clone size: -; CDR3 DNA: TGTGCCAGCAGCCATTACCAAGAGACCCAGTACTTC; CDR3 protein: CASSHYQETQYF
D gene: -; V gene: TRBV1; J gene: TRBJ2-7; clone size: -; CDR3 DNA: TGCACCAGCAGCTCGCCTAGCGGGAGAAGGGAGCAGTACTTC; CDR3 protein: CTSSSPSGRREQYF
D gene: -; V gene: TRBV7-2; J gene: TRBJ1-1; clone size: -; CDR3 DNA: TGTGCCAGCAGCCTCTCTACGACGGCGAACACTGAAGCTTTCTTT; CDR3 protein: CASSLSTTANTEAFF
D gene: TRBD1; V gene: TRBV6-5; J gene: TRBJ2-1; clone size: few; CDR3 DNA: TGTGCCAGCAGTCCGGAGACAGGGGGATACAATGAGCAGTTCTTC; CDR3 protein: CASSPETGGYNEQFF
D gene: TRBD1; V gene: TRBV2; J gene: TRBJ1-1; clone size: -; CDR3 DNA: TGTGCCAGCAGTAGTGGACAGGGAACAGCTTTCTTT; CDR3 protein: CASSSGQGTAFF
D gene: -; V gene: TRBV11-2; J gene: TRBJ2-7; clone size: -; CDR3 DNA: TGTGCCAGCAGCTCGGTACAGGGAACCCGGGACGAGCAGTACTTC; CDR3 protein: CASSSVQGTRDEQYF
D gene: TRBD2; V gene: TRBV2; J gene: TRBJ2-1; clone size: -; CDR3 DNA: TGTGCCAGCAGGGACCATAGGGACTACTACAATGAGCAGTTCTTC; CDR3 protein: CASRDHRDYYNEQFF
D gene: -; V gene: TRBV7-9; J gene: TRBJ2-7; clone size: -; CDR3 DNA: TGTGCCAGCAGCTTAGAACCGGGCTACGAGCAGTACTTC; CDR3 protein: CASSLEPGYEQYF
D gene: TRBD2; V gene: TRBV7-9; J gene: TRBJ2-2; clone size: -; CDR3 DNA: TGTGCCAGCAGCTTTCGGAAAGCGGGAGGAGGCGGGGAGCTGTTTTTT; CDR3 protein: CASSFRKAGGGGELFF
D gene: -; V gene: TRBV2; J gene: TRBJ2-7; clone size: -; CDR3 DNA: TGTGCCAGCAGTGAAATTGGGCGACTCGAGCAGTACTTC; CDR3 protein: CASSEIGRLEQYF
D gene: TRBD1; V gene: TRBV18; J gene: TRBJ1-1; clone size: once; CDR3 DNA: TGTGCCAGCTCACCACTAGCTTTGACAGGGGGCACTGAAGCTTTCTTT; CDR3 protein: CASSPLALTGGTEAFF
D gene: -; V gene: TRBV7-8; J gene: TRBJ2-3; clone size: once; CDR3 DNA: TGTGCCAGCTGGGGCAGGGCCACAGATACGCAGTATTTT; CDR3 protein: CASWGRATDTQYF
D gene: -; V gene: TRBV6-5; J gene: TRBJ2-1; clone size: once; CDR3 DNA: TGTGCCAGCAGTCAGACCGGGGGAGGAGGCAATGAGCAGTTCTTC; CDR3 protein: CASSQTGGGGNEQFF
D gene: TRBD1; V gene: TRBV30; J gene: TRBJ1-4; clone size: -; CDR3 DNA: TGTGCCTGTCAGGGGGCCGGTGAAAAACTGTTTTTT; CDR3 protein: CACQGAGEKLFF
D gene: -; V gene: TRBV4-1; J gene: TRBJ2-7; clone size: once; CDR3 DNA: TGCGCCAGCAGCCAAGCCGAAGTCGGGAACAACTACGAGCAGTACTTC; CDR3 protein: CASSQAEVGNNYEQYF
D gene: -; V gene: TRBV7-9; J gene: TRBJ2-5; clone size: -; CDR3 DNA: TGTGCCAGCAGCGGCAGGACTGGAGGAGAGACCCAGTACTTC; CDR3 protein: CASSGRTGGETQYF
D gene: -; V gene: TRBV6-1; J gene: TRBJ1-1; clone size: -; CDR3 DNA: TGTGCCAGCCGTGAGCGGGGGTCCCCGAGTAATGAAGCTTTCTTT; CDR3 protein: CASRERGSPSNEAFF
D gene: -; V gene: TRBV27; J gene: TRBJ1-1; clone size: -; CDR3 DNA: TGTGCCAGCAGTTTACGGGGAGGTGAAGCTTTCTTT; CDR3 protein: CASSLRGGEAFF
D gene: -; V gene: TRBV2; J gene: TRBJ2-1; clone size: -; CDR3 DNA: TGTGCCAGCAAGGGGCATGCTAGCGATTTCGTCGATGAGCAGTTCTTC; CDR3 protein: CASKGHASDFVDEQFF
D gene: TRBD1; V gene: TRBV6-5; J gene: TRBJ1-5; clone size: medium-sized; CDR3 DNA: TGTGCCAGCAGTCAGGGACAGGAAGGGTATCAGCCCCAGCATTTT; CDR3 protein: CASSQGQEGYQPQHF
D gene: -; V gene: TRBV6-2/TRBV6-3; J gene: TRBJ2-3; clone size: few; CDR3 DNA: TGTGCCAGCAGTTGGTCGACTAGAGCCACAGATACGCAGTATTTT; CDR3 protein: CASSWSTRATDTQYF
D gene: TRBD1; V gene: TRBV6-6; J gene: TRBJ1-1; clone size: -; CDR3 DNA: TGTGCCAGCAGTTTTCCTAGACAGGGTCGGAGGACTGAAGCTTTCTTT; CDR3 protein: CASSFPRQGRRTEAFF
D gene: TRBD2; V gene: TRBV11-2; J gene: TRBJ2-1; clone size: once; CDR3 DNA: TGTGCCAGCAAACTAGCGGGAGGGCTTGGTGAGCAGTTCTTC; CDR3 protein: CASKLAGGLGEQFF
D gene: TRBD1; V gene: TRBV6-6; J gene: TRBJ2-7; clone size: medium-sized; CDR3 DNA: TGTGCCAGCAGCACAGGGGGGCCCGCAGACGAGCAGTACTTC; CDR3 protein: CASSTGGPADEQYF
D gene: TRBD1; V gene: TRBV7-2; J gene: TRBJ2-7; clone size: -; CDR3 DNA: TGTGCCAGCACCTCACGACAGGGAACCTACGAGCAGTACTTC; CDR3 protein: CASTSRQGTYEQYF
D gene: TRBD1; V gene: TRBV10-3; J gene: TRBJ2-7; clone size: -; CDR3 DNA: TGTGCCATCAGTGACTTCGGGGCAGGGGGCGGATACGAGCAGTACTTC; CDR3 protein: CAISDFGAGGGYEQYF
D gene: -; V gene: TRBV3-1/TRBV3-2; J gene: TRBJ1-5; clone size: -; CDR3 DNA: TGTGCCAGCAGCCAAGTTTGGGGAGATGGCAATCAGCCCCAGCATTTT; CDR3 protein: CASSQVWGDGNQPQHF
D gene: TRBD1; V gene: TRBV27; J gene: TRBJ1-2; clone size: few; CDR3 DNA: TGTGCCAGCAGTCCCATGGTAGACAGGGGGTTGGGCTACACCTTC; CDR3 protein: CASSPMVDRGLGYTF
D gene: -; V gene: TRBV6-4; J gene: TRBJ2-2; clone size: -; CDR3 DNA: TGTGCCAGCAGTGAAAGCGACACCGGGGAGCTGTTTTTT; CDR3 protein: CASSESDTGELFF
D gene: -; V gene: TRBV19; J gene: TRBJ1-6; clone size: -; CDR3 DNA: TGTGCCAGTATGATGGGGGGTAATTCACCCCTCCACTTT; CDR3 protein: CASMMGGNSPLHF
D gene: TRBD2; V gene: TRBV27; J gene: TRBJ2-7; clone size: few; CDR3 DNA: TGTGCCAGCAGTTTTACTAGCGGAGTGGGTTACGAGCAGTACTTC; CDR3 protein: CASSFTSGVGYEQYF
D gene: -; V gene: TRBV6-6; J gene: TRBJ1-5; clone size: -; CDR3 DNA: TGTGCCAGCTCTGGGACTAGCAATCAGCCCCAGCATTTT; CDR3 protein: CASSGTSNQPQHF
D gene: TRBD1; V gene: TRBV4-1; J gene: TRBJ1-5; clone size: few; CDR3 DNA: TGCGCCAGCAGCCAAAACCGGGACAGATATCAGCCCCAGCATTTT; CDR3 protein: CASSQNRDRYQPQHF
D gene: -; V gene: TRBV7-2; J gene: TRBJ1-2; clone size: -; CDR3 DNA: TGTGCCAGCAGCGCCCCTCCGGGGTTGAATGGCTACACCTTC; CDR3 protein: CASSAPPGLNGYTF
D gene: -; V gene: TRBV21-1; J gene: TRBJ2-3; clone size: -; CDR3 DNA: TGTGCCAGCAGCCCAAGGACTAGCGGGAGGACAGATACGCAGTATTTT; CDR3 protein: CASSPRTSGRTDTQYF
D gene: -; V gene: TRBV2; J gene: TRBJ1-1; clone size: -; CDR3 DNA: TGTGCCAGCAGTGAGGCAGCCTTGGTTGGTGAAGCTTTCTTT; CDR3 protein: CASSEAALVGEAFF
D gene: -; V gene: TRBV20-1; J gene: TRBJ1-5; clone size: -; CDR3 DNA: TGCAGTGCTAGTCGGGATTACAATCAGCCCCAGCATTTT; CDR3 protein: CSASRDYNQPQHF
D gene: -; V gene: TRBV6-4; J gene: TRBJ2-1; clone size: -; CDR3 DNA: TGTGCCAGCAGTGGGGGACACTACAATGAGCAGTTCTTC; CDR3 protein: CASSGGHYNEQFF